This T cell receptor beta chain emerged from a study of tumor and adjacent non-tumor tissue in lung cancer (dated by TCRdb to 2017 to 2018). In the study overall: By cancer type, the cohort comprised 12 to 13 adenocarcinoma patients, 2 squamous cell carcinoma patients and 1 small cell lung cancer patient. Among the 15 or so patients, ages ranged from roughly 31 to 85 years, 10 were men and 5 were women, and disease was TNM stage I to III. The study compared bulk TCRbeta repertoires from lung tumor tissue and matched distant non-tumor lung tissue of approximately 14 lung cancer patients. Sequencing generated a total of around 120 million productive TCRbeta reads, averaging roughly 4.2 million reads per sample. Around 30 paired specimens, one tumor and one normal lung sample per patient, were profiled by TCRbeta CDR3 sequencing. General conclusions and limits of the study: TCR diversity was significantly higher in younger patients, and higher tumor TCR diversity was associated with shorter overall and disease-free survival. Tumor tissue showed significantly greater TCR diversity (inverse Simpson) than normal lung tissue (approximately 400 vs 170, P = 0.0075, Mann-Whitney U test). Only 15 patients were included in the cohort, and the need for larger samples and more detailed clinical data was noted by the authors. Neither the sequencing platform nor unique molecular identifiers are named or mentioned anywhere in the methods. In normal lung, the top 100 clones accounted for a significantly larger cumulative share of the repertoire than in tumor tissue. Because peripheral blood was not sequenced, the blood TCRbeta repertoires of the lung cancer patients in the study went unexamined.

Both ends counted, the CDR3 spans 13 residues. The only DNA kept is the CDR3, 39 bases in frame from the first base. V is shortened by 8 bases, J by 5 bases, and the region joining them spans 13 bases. Taken from the germline V gene, the CDR1 and CDR2 loops are ENHRY and SYGVKD. RNA was isolated from bulk, unsorted tissue, and RNA quality was assessed with a NanoDrop ND-1000 and an Agilent 2100. Normal lung samples were distant non-tumor tissue taken more than 3 cm from the tumor edge. Newly diagnosed lung cancer patients without prior chemotherapy who had been admitted for thoracic surgery in China between August and November 2014 were enrolled as donors. Anyone who had undergone radiotherapy or chemotherapy before, or who had another cancer at the same time, was left out of the study. Surgical tissue pieces of roughly 1-2.2 cm3 were preserved in RNAlater solution and were kept at -80 degrees C until use.

For this clonotype: Its antigen remains unidentified. The CDR3 ends on some other residue instead of the conserved phenylalanine or tryptophan, so this is likely a read error.

Receptor amplification or capture employed multiplex PCR. Sequencing was performed on an Illumina HiSeq 2500. TCRbeta libraries were built by three rounds of nested PCR using primers (Table S4), following protocols modified from ARM-PCR. Before sequencing, PCR products in the 200-500 bp range were cut out of the gel and cleaned up using the QIAquick gel extraction kit. The authors processed their data as follows. Trimmomatic was used to clean the reads, FLASH was used to merge the reads into complete CDR3 sequences, and MiTCR was used to assign the reads to V(D)J germline segments. Clonal diversity was computed as the inverse Simpson's index with VDJtools. Productive reads were defined as in-frame sequences without a premature stop codon. Using fastp at Q25 and MiXCR, TCRdb reprocessed the public reads and kept productive beta chains. Each CDR3 protein appears once, grouped with its most common genes and DNA. The V and J calls, along with clone size, are taken from TCRdb and not from the paper's own processing. This sample lists 40,000 or so distinct CDR3 sequences; approximately 61% were detected once. The ten largest clones represent roughly 42% of the sample.

This clonotype originated in a man aged 45-65 years with non-small cell lung cancer. This receptor chain uses TRBV10-3 and TRBJ2-1, and perhaps TRBD1 as D gene, on 5 matching bases. Sequenced: distant non-tumor lung tissue. The DNA sequence reads TGTGCCATCTCTGGGGCGGTCAACAATGAGCAGTTCTCC. This is translated as CAISGAVNNEQFS.